This T cell receptor beta chain is drawn from a study of T cell repertoires in cytomegalovirus infection. Study-level background: It was the public TCR beta signatures that indicated both CMV infection and matching HLA type.

Germline V CDR1 and CDR2: SEHNR, FQNEAQ (reference sequence). The CDR3 extends over 15 amino acids. Trimming took off 1 base at V and 4 bases at J, with 11 bases between the two ends. Points from the study as a whole: Identification of carriers of CMV plus the relevant HLA was achieved through cumulative public TCR beta family frequency. It was HLA-C-restricted CMV-specific TCR beta clonotypes that dominated the response ex vivo.

TCRdb processed the reads anew with MiXCR; each CDR3 protein has one entry. The table shows 740,000 or so distinct CDR3 sequences, with 35% occurring only once. This clonotype has ten or more counts. Its antigen is unknown. The TCR originated in a human donor in good health (CMV status not recorded). Some clones in this sample may be carry-over from other donors' samples. This sequence joins TRBV7-9 and TRBJ1-5, with D perhaps TRBD1 (6 bases). The sequenced sample was PBMCs. The CDR3 nucleotides are TGTGCCAGCAGCTTAGACGGGGGCGGTAATCAGCCCCAGCATTTT. Translation gives CASSLDGGGNQPQHF.